This TCR beta chain was recovered during a study of PD-1 blockade in classical Hodgkin lymphoma. The V end was cut by 2 bases, the J end by 10 bases, with 20 bases between. The length of the CDR3 is 15 residues. Per germline, CDR1 MNHNY and CDR2 SVGAGI (reference sequence). Whole-study findings and limits: TCR diversity at baseline was reported to be reduced in newly diagnosed patients relative to healthy donors.

In every patient, relapse followed autologous stem cell transplantation, while exposure to brentuximab vedotin differed. The repertoire was sequenced with immunoSEQ multiplex PCR; TCRdb's copy has only in-frame clones and lacks some. The data show 25,000 to 30,000 clones, with about 78% seen just once and 30% to 40% held by the top ten. On this clone: Its antigen is not identified.

This receptor was taken from a human donor with classical Hodgkin lymphoma. The starting material was peripheral blood mononuclear cells (PBMCs), obtained before the second cycle of nivolumab. The chain links TRBV6-6 to TRBJ1-2, with D maybe TRBD1 (6 bases). The CDR3 spells CASSYTITPGDDYTF. As DNA, the CDR3 is TGTGCCAGCAGTTACACGATCACTCCAGGGGATGACTACACCTTC.